Below are 6 T cell receptor beta chains sequenced from a single sample in a study of post-analysis software for immune sequencing data. Included in the TCR beta cDNA libraries were unique molecular identifiers. TCRdb re-analysed the PCR reads in MiXCR, keeping a single row per CDR3 protein. This repertoire shows about 810,000 distinct CDR3 sequences, roughly half found once; its top ten account for about 4.8%. Study findings and constraints: The five TRBV segments detected at higher frequency in patients than in controls included TRBV5-6, TRBV5-1 and TRBV20-1.

Their cognate antigens are unknown. The sample was blood. The source of these receptors is a girl aged 10 to 17 with multiple sclerosis.

This sequence joins TRBV9 and TRBJ2-3, with D perhaps matching TRBD2 (6 bases). CDR1 is SGDLS, CDR2 YYNGEE, per germline. The CDR3 consists of 16 residues. The ends were cut back, 0 bases at V and 2 bases at J, with 13 bases in the middle. As DNA, the CDR3 is TGTGCCAGCAGCGTAGGTACTAGCCCCCCCACAGATACGCAGTATTTT. Translation: CASSVGTSPPTDTQYF.

The chain joins TRBV20-1 to TRBJ2-1; 9 bases fit TRBD2. The V gene end was trimmed by 2 bases and the J gene end by 5 bases; junction bases not matched to a gene: 16. Germline V lookup: CDR1 DFQATT, CDR2 SNEGSKA (reference sequence). The CDR3 sequence is 18 residues long. CDR3 sequence reads: CSARTGLGGRARNNEQFF. DNA for the CDR3: TGCAGTGCTAGAACGGGACTAGGCGGGAGGGCCCGTAACAATGAGCAGTTCTTC.

In its sample, this clonotype was seen once. The chain employs TRBV18 and TRBJ2-1, with 9 bases that match TRBD2. Per germline, CDR1 KGHSH and CDR2 LQKENI. J was trimmed by 6 bases and V by 2 bases; bases with no gene match: 14. The CDR3 has 18 amino acids. CDR3 sequence reads: CASSPTATREGRINEQFF. DNA of the CDR3: TGTGCCAGCTCACCAACGGCTACGCGGGAGGGCCGAATCAATGAGCAGTTCTTC.

The table lists this clonotype with a count of one. The chain carries TRBV29-1 and TRBJ1-4, with D hard to call. V lost 2 bases and J 2 bases, leaving 12 bases between the germline ends. Germline V gene sequence: CDR1 SQVTM, CDR2 ANQGSEA. CDR3 length equals 15 residues. This CDR3 is CSVEFPGGTNEKLFF. CDR3 nucleotides: TGCAGCGTTGAATTTCCGGGAGGGACTAATGAAAAACTGTTTTTT.

CDR3 DNA sequence: TGCGCCAGCAGCCAAGAAGGGCACACTCCCTTTACCTACGAGCAGTACTTC. This codes for CASSQEGHTPFTYEQYF. The chain couples TRBV4-1 to TRBJ2-7; D uncertain. The V gene's germline CDR1 is MGHRA and CDR2 YSYEKL. This CDR3 region has 17 residues. V was shortened by 0 bases and J by 2 bases, with 17 bases between the two germline ends.

The gene calls are TRBV12-3 or TRBV12-4 and TRBJ2-7; the match to TRBD1 covers 7 bases. The DNA end is a closer match to TRBJ2-5, so the J assignment may be wrong. The CDR3 is 13 amino acids. The CDR3 is CASSLRGLETQYF. In DNA, the CDR3 is TGTGCCAGCAGTTTAAGGGGGCTAGAGACCCAGTACTTC.